Listed below are T cell receptor beta chains from one sample, sequenced in a study of cytomegalovirus exposure and HLA in healthy donors. Method: immunoSEQ multiplex PCR; TCRdb's copy keeps in-frame clones and lacks some. Counted here are tens of thousands of clones, 65% to 75% occurring once; the ten biggest clones make up approximately 7.6%. Material: PBMCs. The receptors here all came from a man aged 40-50 years in good health and CMV-seropositive. Both conserved end residues are part of each CDR3. D genes are given only for firm matches. Part of the rows lack a size; the others show once, few, many or a class for expanded clones.

clone_size	j_call	d_call	v_call	cdr3_aa	cdr3_nt
.	TRBJ1-3	.	TRBV18	CASSLISGNTIYF	TGTGCCAGCTCACTAATCTCTGGAAACACCATATATTTT
.	TRBJ1-1	.	TRBV5-1	CATRGAENTEAFF	TGCGCCACCCGAGGTGCAGAGAACACTGAAGCTTTCTTT
once	TRBJ2-7	TRBD1	TRBV2	CASSEIRDRGF	TGTGCCAGCAGTGAAATCCGGGACAGGGGCTTC
.	TRBJ2-3	TRBD2	TRBV4-3	CASSQDSAGGTDTQYF	TGCGCCAGCAGCCAAGATTCGGCGGGGGGGACAGATACGCAGTATTTT
.	TRBJ2-5	.	TRBV27	CASSFDRGETQYF	TGTGCCAGCAGTTTTGACCGCGGGGAGACCCAGTACTTC
many	TRBJ1-1	.	TRBV6-6	CASSYPRNTEAFF	TGTGCCAGCAGTTATCCCCGGAACACTGAAGCTTTCTTT
.	TRBJ1-6	.	TRBV4-3	CASSQNGRTSSYNSPLHF	TGCGCCAGCAGCCAGAATGGACGGACAAGCTCCTATAATTCACCCCTCCACTTT
.	TRBJ1-3	TRBD1	TRBV14	CASSRDRGTGNTIYF	TGTGCCAGCAGCCGGGACAGAGGGACTGGAAACACCATATATTTT
.	TRBJ1-1	.	TRBV5-1	CASSAQGWTEAFF	TGCGCCAGCAGTGCTCAGGGCTGGACTGAAGCTTTCTTT
few	TRBJ2-2	.	TRBV5-1	CASSLQITGELFF	TGCGCCAGCAGCTTACAGATCACCGGGGAGCTGTTTTTT
.	TRBJ1-1	.	TRBV11-3	CASGTGENTEAFF	TGTGCCAGCGGGACGGGGGAGAACACTGAAGCTTTCTTT
.	TRBJ1-2	.	TRBV27	CASSPGSGTKRYGYTF	TGTGCCAGCAGTCCGGGCTCCGGGACAAAACGCTATGGCTACACCTTC
.	TRBJ1-1	TRBD1	TRBV28	CASSPPGQGVTEAFF	TGTGCCAGCAGTCCGCCTGGACAGGGCGTCACTGAAGCTTTCTTT
.	TRBJ1-2	.	TRBV5-8	CASSVRDISNYGYTF	TGTGCCAGCAGCGTACGGGACATCAGTAACTATGGCTACACCTTC
.	TRBJ2-3	.	TRBV19	CASKEIAGTDTQYF	TGTGCCAGTAAAGAGATAGCGGGCACAGATACGCAGTATTTT
once	TRBJ1-5	.	TRBV19	CASSIDHRDQPQHF	TGTGCCAGTAGTATAGATCACAGGGATCAGCCCCAGCATTTT